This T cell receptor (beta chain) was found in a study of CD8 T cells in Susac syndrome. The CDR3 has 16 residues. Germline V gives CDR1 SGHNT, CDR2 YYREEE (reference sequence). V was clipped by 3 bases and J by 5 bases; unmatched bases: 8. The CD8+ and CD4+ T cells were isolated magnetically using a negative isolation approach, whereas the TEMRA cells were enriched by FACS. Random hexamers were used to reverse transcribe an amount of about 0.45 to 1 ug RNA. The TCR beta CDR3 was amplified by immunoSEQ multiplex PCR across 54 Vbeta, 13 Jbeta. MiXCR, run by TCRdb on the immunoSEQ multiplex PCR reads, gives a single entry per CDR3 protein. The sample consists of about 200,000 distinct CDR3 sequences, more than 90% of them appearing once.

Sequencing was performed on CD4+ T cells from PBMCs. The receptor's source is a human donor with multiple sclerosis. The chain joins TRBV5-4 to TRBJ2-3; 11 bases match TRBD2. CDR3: CASSSKLAGEGDTQYF. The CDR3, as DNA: TGTGCCAGCAGCTCGAAACTAGCGGGAGAGGGAGATACGCAGTATTTT.